This TCR beta chain was retrieved from a study of T cell responses to AZD1222 COVID-19 vaccine. Only in-frame clones appear in the TCRdb table, and some are missing; sequencing was by immunoSEQ multiplex PCR. The sample contains about 150,000 clones, 80% to 90% of which appear only once. This CDR3 contains 16 residues. The germline V gene has CDR1 MNHEY and CDR2 SVGAGI. V was shortened by 2 bases and J by 0 bases, with 11 bases between the two germline ends. This clonotype was sampled from an adult in good health. This material consisted of peripheral blood, taken on day 0 of AZD1222 vaccination. The rearrangement uses TRBV6-5 and TRBJ1-3; D perhaps matches TRBD1 (5 bases). CDR3 loop: CASSYGAGRSGNTIYF. CDR3 nucleotides: TGTGCCAGCAGTTACGGGGCAGGGCGCTCTGGAAACACCATATATTTT.